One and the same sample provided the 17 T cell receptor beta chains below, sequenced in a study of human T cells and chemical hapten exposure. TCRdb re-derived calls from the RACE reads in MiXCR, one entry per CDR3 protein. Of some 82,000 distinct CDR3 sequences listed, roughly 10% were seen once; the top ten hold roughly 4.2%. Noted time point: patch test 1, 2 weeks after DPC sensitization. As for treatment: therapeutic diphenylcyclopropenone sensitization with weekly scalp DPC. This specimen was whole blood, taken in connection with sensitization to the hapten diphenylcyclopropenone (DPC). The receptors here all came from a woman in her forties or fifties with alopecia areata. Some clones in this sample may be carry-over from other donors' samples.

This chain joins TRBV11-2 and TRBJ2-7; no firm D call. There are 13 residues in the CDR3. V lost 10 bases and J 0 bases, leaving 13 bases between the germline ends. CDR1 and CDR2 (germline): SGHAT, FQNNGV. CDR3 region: CATQRGGSYEQYF. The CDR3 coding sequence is TGTGCCACCCAACGTGGCGGCTCCTACGAGCAGTACTTC.

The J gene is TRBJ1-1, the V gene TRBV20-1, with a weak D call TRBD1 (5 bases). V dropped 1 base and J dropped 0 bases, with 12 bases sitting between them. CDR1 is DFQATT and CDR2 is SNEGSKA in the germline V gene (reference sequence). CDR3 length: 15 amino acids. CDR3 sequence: CSARGPDRLNTEAFF. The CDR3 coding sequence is TGCAGTGCTAGAGGCCCAGACAGACTGAACACTGAAGCTTTCTTT.

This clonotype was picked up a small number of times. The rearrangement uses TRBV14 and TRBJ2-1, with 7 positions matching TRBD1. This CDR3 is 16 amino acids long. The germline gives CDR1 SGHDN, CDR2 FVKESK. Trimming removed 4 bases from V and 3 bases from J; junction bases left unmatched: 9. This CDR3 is CASSRTQGTGYNEQFF. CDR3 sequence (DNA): TGTGCCAGCAGCCGCACACAGGGGACGGGCTACAATGAGCAGTTCTTC.

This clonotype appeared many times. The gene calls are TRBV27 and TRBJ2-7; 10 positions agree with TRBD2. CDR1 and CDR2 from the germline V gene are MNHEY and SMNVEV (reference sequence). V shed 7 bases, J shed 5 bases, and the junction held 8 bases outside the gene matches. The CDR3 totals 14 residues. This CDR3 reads CASNPSGRFDEQYF. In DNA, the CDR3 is TGTGCCAGCAACCCTAGCGGGAGATTCGACGAGCAGTACTTC.

CDR3 sequence: CASSVRGLAGNNEQFF. In DNA, the CDR3 is TGTGCCAGCAGCGTAAGGGGACTAGCGGGGAACAATGAGCAGTTCTTC. The rearrangement links TRBV9 to TRBJ2-1, with 13 bases lining up with TRBD2. V lost 1 base, J lost 5 bases, and 3 bases stayed unmatched. This CDR3 region has 16 residues. The germline V gene encodes CDR1 SGDLS and CDR2 YYNGEE.

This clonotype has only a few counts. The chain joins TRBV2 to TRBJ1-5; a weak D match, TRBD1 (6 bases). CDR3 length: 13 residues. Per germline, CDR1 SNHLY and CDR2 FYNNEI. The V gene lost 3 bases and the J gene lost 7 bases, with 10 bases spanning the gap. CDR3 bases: TGTGCCAGCAGTGACAGGGGAAACCAGCCCCAGCATTTT. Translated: CASSDRGNQPQHF.

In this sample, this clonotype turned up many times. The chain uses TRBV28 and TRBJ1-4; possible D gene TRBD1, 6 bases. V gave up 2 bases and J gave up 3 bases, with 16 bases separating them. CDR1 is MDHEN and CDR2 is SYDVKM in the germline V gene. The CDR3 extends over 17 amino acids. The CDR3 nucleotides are TGTGCCAGCAGTTTAATGCAGGGGATGGCGGCTAATGAAAAACTGTTTTTT. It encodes CASSLMQGMAANEKLFF.

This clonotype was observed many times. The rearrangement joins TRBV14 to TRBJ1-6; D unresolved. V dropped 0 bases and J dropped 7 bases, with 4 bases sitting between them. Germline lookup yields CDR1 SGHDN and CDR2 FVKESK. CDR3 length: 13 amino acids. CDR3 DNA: TGTGCCAGCAGCCAAGATATAAATTCACCCCTCCACTTT. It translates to CASSQDINSPLHF. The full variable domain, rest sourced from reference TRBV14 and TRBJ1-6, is EAGVTQFPSHSVIEKGQTVTLRCDPISGHDNLYWYRRVMGKEIKFLLHFVKESKQDESGMPNNRFLAERTGGTYSTLKVQPAELEDSGVYFCASSQDINSPLHFGNGTRLTVT.

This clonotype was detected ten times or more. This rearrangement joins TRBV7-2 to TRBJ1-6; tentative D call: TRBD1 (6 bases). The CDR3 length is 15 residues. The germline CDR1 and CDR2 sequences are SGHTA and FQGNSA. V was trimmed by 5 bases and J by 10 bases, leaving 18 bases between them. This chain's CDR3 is CASSRGRGVESPLHF. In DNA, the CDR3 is TGTGCCAGCAGCCGGGGGCGCGGGGTAGAGTCACCCCTCCACTTT.

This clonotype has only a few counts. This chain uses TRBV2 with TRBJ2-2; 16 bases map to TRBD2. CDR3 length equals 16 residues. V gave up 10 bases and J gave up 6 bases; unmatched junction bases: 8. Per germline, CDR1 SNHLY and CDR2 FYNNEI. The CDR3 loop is CAIRPGLAGGPGELFF. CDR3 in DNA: TGTGCCATTCGACCGGGACTAGCGGGAGGGCCCGGGGAGCTGTTTTTT.

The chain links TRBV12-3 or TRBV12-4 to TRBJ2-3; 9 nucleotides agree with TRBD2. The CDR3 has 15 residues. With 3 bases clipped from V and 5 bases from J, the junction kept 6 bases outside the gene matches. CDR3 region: CASSLSSGARDTQYF. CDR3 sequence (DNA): TGTGCCAGCAGTTTGTCTAGCGGGGCCCGAGATACGCAGTATTTT.

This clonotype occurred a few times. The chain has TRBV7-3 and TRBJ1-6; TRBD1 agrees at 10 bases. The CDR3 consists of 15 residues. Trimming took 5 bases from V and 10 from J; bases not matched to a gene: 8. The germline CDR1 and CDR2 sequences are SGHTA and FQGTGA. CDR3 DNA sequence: TGTGCCAGCAGCCTGAGGGACAGGGGAGGGTCACCCCTCCACTTT. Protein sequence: CASSLRDRGGSPLHF.

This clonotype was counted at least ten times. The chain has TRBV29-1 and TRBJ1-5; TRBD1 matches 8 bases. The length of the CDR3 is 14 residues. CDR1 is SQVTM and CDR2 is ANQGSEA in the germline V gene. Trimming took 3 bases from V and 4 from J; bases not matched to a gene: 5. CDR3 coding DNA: TGCAGCGTTGATCCCAGGGGGCGAAATCAGCCCCAGCATTTT. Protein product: CSVDPRGRNQPQHF. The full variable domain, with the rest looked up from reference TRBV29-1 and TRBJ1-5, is SAVISQKPSRDICQRGTSLTIQCQVDSQVTMMFWYRQQPGQSLTLIATANQGSEATYESGFVIDKFPISRPNLTFSTLTVSNMSPEDSSIYLCSVDPRGRNQPQHFGDGTRLSIL.

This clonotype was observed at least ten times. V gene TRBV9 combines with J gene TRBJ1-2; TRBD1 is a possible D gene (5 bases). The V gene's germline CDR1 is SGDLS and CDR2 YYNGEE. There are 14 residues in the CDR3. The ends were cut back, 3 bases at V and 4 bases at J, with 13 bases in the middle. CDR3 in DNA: TGTGCCAGCAGCGACCGGACACACACCTATGGCTACACCTTC. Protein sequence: CASSDRTHTYGYTF.

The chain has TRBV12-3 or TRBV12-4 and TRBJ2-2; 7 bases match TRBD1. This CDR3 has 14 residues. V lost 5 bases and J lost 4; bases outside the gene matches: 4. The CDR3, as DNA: TGTGCCAGCAGTGGATACAGGGGCACCGGGGAGCTGTTTTTT. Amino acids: CASSGYRGTGELFF.

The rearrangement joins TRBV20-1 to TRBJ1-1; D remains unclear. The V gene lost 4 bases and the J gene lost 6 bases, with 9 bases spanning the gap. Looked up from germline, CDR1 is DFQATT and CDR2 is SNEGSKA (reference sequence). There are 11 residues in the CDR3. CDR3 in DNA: TGCAGTGCTACCCGGAGGGCTGAAGCTTTCTTT. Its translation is CSATRRAEAFF.

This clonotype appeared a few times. The CDR3 DNA sequence: TGTGCCAGCAGCTTGCTACAAACAGATACGCAGTATTTT. The encoded protein is CASSLLQTDTQYF. The chain couples TRBV5-6 to TRBJ2-3; D ambiguous. Germline CDR1 reads SGHDT; CDR2 reads YYEEEE. V was trimmed by 1 base and J by 3 bases, leaving 6 bases between them. This CDR3 region has 13 residues.